Shown below are 26 T cell receptor beta chains from a single sample sequenced in a study of T cell repertoires in cytomegalovirus infection. TCRdb recomputed calls from the reads with MiXCR, one row per CDR3 protein. Of about 530,000 distinct CDR3 sequences in the sample, less than 30% were seen once. Material for sequencing was PBMCs. These receptors all come from a human donor in good health (CMV status not recorded). Some clones in this sample may be carry-over from other donors' samples.

This clonotype came up many times. This sequence joins TRBV6-5 and TRBJ2-1, with D perhaps assigned TRBD1 or TRBD2 (5 bases each). Per the germline V gene, CDR1 is MNHEY and CDR2 is SVGAGI. The CDR3 length is 17 residues. The ends were cut back, 2 bases at V and 0 bases at J, with 14 bases in the middle. The CDR3 sequence is CASSYLGGGSSYNEQFF. CDR3 bases: TGTGCCAGCAGTTACCTGGGTGGGGGAAGCTCCTACAATGAGCAGTTCTTC.

The rearrangement links TRBV7-3 to TRBJ2-3; D is uncertain. CDR1 and CDR2 (germline): SGHTA, FQGTGA. The CDR3 length is 15 residues. Trimming left V 0 bases short and J 1 base short, with 8 bases between. The chain's CDR3 is CASSLTRQRTDTQYF. CDR3 nucleotides: TGTGCCAGCAGCTTAACGAGGCAGCGCACAGATACGCAGTATTTT.

This clonotype came up many times. The chain is built from TRBV7-8 and TRBJ2-5; D not certain. Germline-derived CDR1 and CDR2 are SGHVS and FQNEAQ. V was shortened by 3 bases and J by 2 bases, with 7 bases between the two germline ends. This CDR3 has 13 amino acids. DNA for the CDR3: TGTGCCAGCAGCTTCGGCTCTCAAGAGACCCAGTACTTC. This translates into CASSFGSQETQYF.

A few counts support this clonotype. With a much larger clone just one base away, this may be a read error. The chain employs TRBV5-4 and TRBJ1-2, with TRBD1 matching over 9 bases. The length of the CDR3 is 12 residues. V was pared by 4 bases and J by 7 bases, with 2 bases of the junction left unmatched. From germline, CDR1 is SGHNT and CDR2 YYREEE (reference sequence). The CDR3 is CASSRDRVGYTF. The DNA for the CDR3 is TGTGCCAGCAGCCGGGACAGGGTTGGCTACACCTTC.

The rearrangement uses TRBV12-3 or TRBV12-4 and TRBJ1-5, with 8 nucleotides matching TRBD1. The CDR3 runs to 15 residues. J lost 7 bases, V lost 6 bases, and 11 bases had no gene match. The CDR3 loop reads CASSPGQGSWQPQHF. The CDR3 DNA is TGTGCCAGCAGCCCCGGACAGGGAAGTTGGCAGCCCCAGCATTTT.

The table lists this clonotype with a few counts. The chain employs TRBV2 and TRBJ2-2; D may be TRBD2 (5 bases). Germline V CDR1 and CDR2: SNHLY, FYNNEI. CDR3 length: 15 residues. Trimming took off 2 bases at V and 2 bases at J, with 9 bases between the two ends. The CDR3 loop reads CASSEWEPNTGELFF. Here the CDR3 DNA reads TGTGCCAGCAGTGAATGGGAGCCAAACACCGGGGAGCTGTTTTTT. Variable domain in full (rest from reference TRBV2 and TRBJ2-2): EPEVTQTPSHQVTQMGQEVILRCVPISNHLYFYWYRQILGQKVEFLVSFYNNEISEKSEIFDDQFSVERPDGSNFTLKIRSTKLEDSAMYFCASSEWEPNTGELFFGEGSRLTVL.

The rearrangement links TRBV7-8 to TRBJ2-6, with 10 bases identical to TRBD1. The ends lost 5 bases at V and 0 bases at J; junction bases unmatched: 7. Germline V gene sequence: CDR1 SGHVS, CDR2 FQNEAQ. The CDR3 extends over 18 amino acids. This CDR3 is CASSKPGQGSSGANVLTF. The CDR3 bases are TGTGCCAGCAGCAAACCGGGACAGGGGTCCTCTGGGGCCAACGTCCTGACTTTC.

This clonotype has more than one count but fewer than ten. The chain employs TRBV24-1 and TRBJ1-5; TRBD1 agrees at 8 bases. Per the germline V gene, CDR1 is KGHDR and CDR2 is SFDVKD. CDR3 size: 16 residues. Germline trimming cut 3 bases from V and 5 bases from J; bases unmatched to any gene: 8. CDR3 sequence: CATSDVTGGRDQPQHF. Written as DNA, the CDR3 is TGTGCCACCAGTGATGTTACAGGGGGGAGGGATCAGCCCCAGCATTTT.

Worth noting for this clonotype: A much bigger clone sits one base away, suggesting this may be a read error. CDR3: CASSLVTDRYCGYTF. CDR3 DNA sequence: TGTGCCAGCAGCTTAGTTACCGACCGTTACTGTGGCTACACCTTC. The chain recombines TRBV7-6 with TRBJ1-2; D gene uncertain. Trimming left V 1 base short and J 7 bases short, with 16 bases between. There are 15 residues in the CDR3. The germline V gene has CDR1 SGHVS and CDR2 FNYEAQ. Looking up the rest from reference TRBV7-6 and TRBJ1-2 gives the full variable domain: GAGVSQSPRYKVTKRGQDVALRCDPISGHVSLYWYRQALGQGPEFLTYFNYEAQQDKSGLPNDRFSAERPEGSISTLTIQRTEQRDSAMYRCASSLVTDRYCGYTFGSGTRLTVV.

The V and J genes are TRBV28 and TRBJ2-2; D perhaps matches TRBD1 (6 bases). Trimming removed 3 bases from V and 10 bases from J, with 21 bases in between. The CDR3 extends over 16 amino acids. The V gene's germline CDR1 is MDHEN and CDR2 SYDVKM. The DNA for the CDR3 is TGTGCCAGCAGTTTCCCAGGGGCGTTTCCGTCTGAGGAGCTGTTTTTT. This gives the protein CASSFPGAFPSEELFF.

This clonotype was recorded only once. The chain couples TRBV3-1 to TRBJ2-1, with TRBD2 matching 7 bases. The V gene's germline CDR1 is LGHDT and CDR2 YNNKEL (reference sequence). The length of the CDR3 is 15 residues. After removal of 1 base from V and 11 bases from J, the junction contained 11 bases not matched to a gene. The CDR3 coding sequence is TGTGCCAGCAGCCAAGCGGCCGGACTAGTAACCCAGCAGTTCTTC. It yields the protein CASSQAAGLVTQQFF.

This clonotype showed up just a few times. This rearrangement joins TRBV27 to TRBJ1-1; a weak D match, TRBD1 (6 bases). Germline V CDR1 and CDR2: MNHEY, SMNVEV (reference sequence). V was shortened by 5 bases and J by 1 base, with 14 bases between the two germline ends. CDR3 length: 15 residues. The chain's CDR3 is CASSRPAGANTEAFF. The CDR3 coding sequence is TGTGCCAGCAGTCGGCCCGCAGGGGCGAACACTGAAGCTTTCTTT.

This chain connects TRBV5-1 to TRBJ2-6; D is undetermined. The CDR3 extends over 15 amino acids. Trimming stripped 2 bases from V and 0 bases from J, with 6 bases between. CDR1 and CDR2 (germline): SGHRS, YFSETQ. CDR3 sequence (DNA): TGCGCCAGCAGCTTCCAACGCTCTGGGGCCAACGTCCTGACTTTC. It specifies CASSFQRSGANVLTF.

The chain is built from TRBV9 and TRBJ2-2, with 7 bases matching TRBD1. This CDR3 is 16 amino acids long. Germline V lookup: CDR1 SGDLS, CDR2 YYNGEE. V gave up 4 bases and J gave up 0 bases; unmatched junction bases: 6. In DNA, the CDR3 is TGTGCCAGCAGCTACCGACAGGGAGCGAACACCGGGGAGCTGTTTTTT. It yields the protein CASSYRQGANTGELFF.

V gene TRBV19 combines with J gene TRBJ2-7; 9 bases match TRBD1. Trimming cost V 1 base and J 2 bases; bases outside gene matches: 3. Germline V gene lookup returns CDR1 LNHDA and CDR2 SQIVND (reference sequence). CDR3 length: 15 residues. This CDR3 reads CASSIVGTGTYEQYF. CDR3 DNA sequence: TGTGCCAGTAGTATAGTCGGGACAGGGACCTACGAGCAGTACTTC.

This clonotype came up many times. The chain is built from TRBV28 and TRBJ2-7; D might be TRBD1 (6 bases). The V end lost 4 bases, the J end lost 5 bases, and 15 bases lay between the germline ends. Germline CDR1 MDHEN, CDR2 SYDVKM. The CDR3 extends over 14 amino acids. Here the CDR3 DNA reads TGTGCCAGCAGTTCGCCTGGGCAGGGGAACGAGCAGTACGTC. Its translation is CASSSPGQGNEQYV.

The chain couples TRBV5-8 to TRBJ2-3; 13 positions agree with TRBD2. Germline assignment: CDR1 SGHTS and CDR2 YDEGEE. The V gene end was trimmed by 4 bases and the J gene end by 7 bases; junction bases not matched to a gene: 9. The CDR3 has 16 amino acids. As DNA, the CDR3 is TGTGCCAGCAGCCCCGGGACTAGCGGGGACGCACATACGCAGTATTTT. Translation gives CASSPGTSGDAHTQYF.

This clonotype was seen a handful of times. The chain is built from TRBV6-2 or TRBV6-3 and TRBJ2-7, with TRBD2 matching 10 bases. V was pared by 6 bases and J by 0 bases, with 5 bases of the junction left unmatched. The CDR3 contains 15 residues. Germline values: CDR1 MNHEY, CDR2 SVGEGT. CDR3 sequence (DNA): TGTGCCAGCAGCTTCGGACTAGCGGCCTCCTACGAGCAGTACGTC. Its translation: CASSFGLAASYEQYV.

This clonotype has only a few counts. The chain has TRBV10-3 and TRBJ2-5; TRBD2 agrees at 8 bases. After removal of 10 bases from V and 0 bases from J, the junction contained 4 bases not matched to a gene. Germline V gives CDR1 ENHRY, CDR2 SYGVKD. The CDR3 runs 13 residues. The CDR3 bases are TGTGCCACCACGGGACTAGACCAAGAGACCCAGTACTTC. Protein: CATTGLDQETQYF.

In its sample, this clonotype was seen once. The rearrangement joins TRBV5-1 to TRBJ2-1; 11 bases line up with TRBD2. The CDR3 totals 16 residues. Germline V gene sequence: CDR1 SGHRS, CDR2 YFSETQ. Trimming cost V 0 bases and J 9 bases; bases outside gene matches: 8. This CDR3 reads CASSLVIAGGPREQFF. CDR3 DNA: TGCGCCAGCAGCTTGGTAATAGCGGGAGGGCCGCGTGAGCAGTTCTTC.

At least ten counts were recorded for this clonotype. The CDR3 DNA sequence: TGTGCCTCCCGGTACGGACCTAGCACAGATACGCAGTATTTT. Amino acids: CASRYGPSTDTQYF. The rearrangement links TRBV7-9 to TRBJ2-3; D is uncertain. V was clipped by 11 bases and J by 0 bases, with 15 bases between them. This CDR3 region has 14 residues. Germline CDR1 SEHNR, CDR2 FQNEAQ (reference sequence).

This clonotype was found a few times. The chain has TRBV4-3 and TRBJ2-2, with TRBD1 as a possible D gene (5 bases). Trimming took 2 bases from V and 1 from J, leaving 8 bases between them. Germline V gives CDR1 LGHNA, CDR2 YSLEER. The CDR3 loop spans 15 amino acids. CDR3 nucleotide sequence: TGCGCCAGCAGCCAACAAACAGGGAACACCGGGGAGCTGTTTTTT. Amino acids: CASSQQTGNTGELFF.

This clonotype was seen ten or more times. The chain recombines TRBV12-3 or TRBV12-4 with TRBJ2-3; perhaps TRBD2 as D (6 bases). CDR3 length: 15 amino acids. The ends were cut back, 8 bases at V and 0 bases at J, with 15 bases in the middle. CDR3 sequence: CASGVGLASTDTQYF. CDR3 DNA sequence: TGTGCCAGCGGGGTGGGACTCGCTAGCACAGATACGCAGTATTTT.

This sequence joins TRBV19 and TRBJ2-3; D gene uncertain. The CDR3 covers 15 residues. V lost 3 bases and J lost 0, with 10 bases in between. The V gene's germline CDR1 is LNHDA and CDR2 SQIVND (reference sequence). The CDR3 DNA reads as TGTGCCAGTAGTATCTCTGCCGGGAGCACAGATACGCAGTATTTT. This sequence encodes CASSISAGSTDTQYF. Supplemented by reference TRBV19 and TRBJ2-3, the full variable domain reads DGGITQSPKYLFRKEGQNVTLSCEQNLNHDAMYWYRQDPGQGLRLIYYSQIVNDFQKGDIAEGYSVSREKKESFPLTVTSAQKNPTAFYLCASSISAGSTDTQYFGPGTRLTVL.

This clonotype was seen more than once but under ten times. V is TRBV7-3 and J is TRBJ1-6, with a possible D match to TRBD1 (5 bases). The CDR3 is 13 amino acids. CDR1 is SGHTA, CDR2 FQGTGA, per germline. Trimming removed 4 bases from V and 16 bases from J, with 17 bases in between. CDR3 amino acids: CASSSRGTDTLHF. Here the CDR3 DNA reads TGTGCCAGCAGCTCTAGGGGCACAGATACTCTCCACTTT.

This clonotype was found a few times. The chain is built from TRBV7-2 and TRBJ2-5, with TRBD1 matching over 8 bases. Germline V gene lookup returns CDR1 SGHTA and CDR2 FQGNSA. The CDR3 extends over 15 amino acids. The ends lost 1 base at V and 3 bases at J; junction bases unmatched: 4. CDR3 DNA: TGTGCCAGCAGCTTAGGTAACAGGGGGAAAGAGACCCAGTACTTC. Protein product: CASSLGNRGKETQYF.